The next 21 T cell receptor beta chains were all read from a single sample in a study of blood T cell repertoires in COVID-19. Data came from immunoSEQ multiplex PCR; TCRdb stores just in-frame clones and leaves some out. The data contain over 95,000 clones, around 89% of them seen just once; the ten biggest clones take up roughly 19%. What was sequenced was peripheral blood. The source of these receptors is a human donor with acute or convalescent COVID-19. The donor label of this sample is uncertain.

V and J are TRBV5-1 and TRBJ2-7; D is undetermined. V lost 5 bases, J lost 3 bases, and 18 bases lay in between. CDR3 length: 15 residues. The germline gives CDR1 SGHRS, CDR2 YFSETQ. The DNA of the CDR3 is TGCGCCAGCAGACAAACCGCGTCCCACTACTACGAGCAGTACTTC. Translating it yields CASRQTASHYYEQYF.

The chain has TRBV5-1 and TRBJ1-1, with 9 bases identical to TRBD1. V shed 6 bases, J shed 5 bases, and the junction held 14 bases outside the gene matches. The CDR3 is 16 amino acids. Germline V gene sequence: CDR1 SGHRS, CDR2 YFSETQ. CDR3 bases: TGCGCCAGCACCCGGGGAGGGACAGGGTTGGGGACTGAAGCTTTCTTT. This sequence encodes CASTRGGTGLGTEAFF.

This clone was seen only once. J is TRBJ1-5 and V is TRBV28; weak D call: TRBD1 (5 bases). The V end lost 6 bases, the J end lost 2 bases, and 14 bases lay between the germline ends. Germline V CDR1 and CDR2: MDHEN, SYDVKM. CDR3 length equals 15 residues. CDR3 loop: CASSPRTPGNQPQHF. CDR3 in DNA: TGTGCCAGCAGCCCCAGGACACCTGGCAATCAGCCCCAGCATTTT. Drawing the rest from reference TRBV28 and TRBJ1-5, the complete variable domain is DVKVTQSSRYLVKRTGEKVFLECVQDMDHENMFWYRQDPGLGLRLIYFSYDVKMKEKGDIPEGYSVSREKKERFSLILESASTNQTSMYLCASSPRTPGNQPQHFGDGTRLSIL.

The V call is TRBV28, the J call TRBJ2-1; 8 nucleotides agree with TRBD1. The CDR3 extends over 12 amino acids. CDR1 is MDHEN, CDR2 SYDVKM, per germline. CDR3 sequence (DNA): TGTGCTTCCGGGACAGGATACAATGAGCAGTTCTTC. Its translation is CASGTGYNEQFF.

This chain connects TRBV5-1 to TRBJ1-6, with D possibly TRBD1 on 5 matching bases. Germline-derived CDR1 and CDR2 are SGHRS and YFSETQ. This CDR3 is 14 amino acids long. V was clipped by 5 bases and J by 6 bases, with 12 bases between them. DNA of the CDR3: TGCGCCAGCAGGGGTGGGGGGACTAATTCACCCCTCCACTTT. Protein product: CASRGGGTNSPLHF.

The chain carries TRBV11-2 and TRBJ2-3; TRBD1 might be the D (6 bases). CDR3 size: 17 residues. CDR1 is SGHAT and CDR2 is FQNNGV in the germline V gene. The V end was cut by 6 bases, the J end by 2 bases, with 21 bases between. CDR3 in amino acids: CASSPRGYPASTDTQYF. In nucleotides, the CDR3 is TGTGCCAGCAGTCCAAGGGGGTATCCCGCCTCCACAGATACGCAGTATTTT.

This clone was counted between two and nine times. The DNA for the CDR3 is TGCGCCAGCAGCTTGGTGGAGGGAATGGGTGAAAAACTGTTTTTT. Residues: CASSLVEGMGEKLFF. This rearrangement joins TRBV5-1 to TRBJ1-4, with no clear D. Germline V gene data show CDR1 as SGHRS and CDR2 as YFSETQ. Between the trimmed V and J ends, which lost 0 bases and 7 bases, there was a span of 13 bases. The CDR3 consists of 15 residues.

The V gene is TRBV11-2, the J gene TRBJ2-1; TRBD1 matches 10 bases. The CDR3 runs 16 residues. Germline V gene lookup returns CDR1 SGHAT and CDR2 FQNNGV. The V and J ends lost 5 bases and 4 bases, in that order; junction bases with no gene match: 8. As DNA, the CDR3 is TGTGCCAGCAGCCGGACAGGGGGTAACCTATACAATGAGCAGTTCTTC. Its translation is CASSRTGGNLYNEQFF.

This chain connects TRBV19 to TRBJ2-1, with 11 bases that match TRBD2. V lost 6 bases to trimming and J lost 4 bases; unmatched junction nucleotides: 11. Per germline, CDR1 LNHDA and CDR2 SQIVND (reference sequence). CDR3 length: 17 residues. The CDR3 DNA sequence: TGTGCCAGTAGCAGCACCGGGACTAGCGGTGGGTACAATGAGCAGTTCTTC. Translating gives CASSSTGTSGGYNEQFF. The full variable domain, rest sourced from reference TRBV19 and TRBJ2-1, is DGGITQSPKYLFRKEGQNVTLSCEQNLNHDAMYWYRQDPGQGLRLIYYSQIVNDFQKGDIAEGYSVSREKKESFPLTVTSAQKNPTAFYLCASSSTGTSGGYNEQFFGPGTRLTVL.

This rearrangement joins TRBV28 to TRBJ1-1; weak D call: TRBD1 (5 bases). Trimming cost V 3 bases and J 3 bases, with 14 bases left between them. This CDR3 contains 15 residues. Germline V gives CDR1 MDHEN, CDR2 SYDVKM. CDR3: CASSFDRLVDTEAFF. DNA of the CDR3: TGTGCCAGCAGTTTTGACAGACTGGTAGACACTGAAGCTTTCTTT.

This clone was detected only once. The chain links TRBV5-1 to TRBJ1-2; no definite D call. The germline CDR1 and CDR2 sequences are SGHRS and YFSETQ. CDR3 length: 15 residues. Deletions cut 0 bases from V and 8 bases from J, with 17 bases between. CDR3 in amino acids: CASSLATKPGQGYTF. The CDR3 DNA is TGCGCCAGCAGCTTGGCGACTAAGCCGGGTCAGGGCTACACCTTC.

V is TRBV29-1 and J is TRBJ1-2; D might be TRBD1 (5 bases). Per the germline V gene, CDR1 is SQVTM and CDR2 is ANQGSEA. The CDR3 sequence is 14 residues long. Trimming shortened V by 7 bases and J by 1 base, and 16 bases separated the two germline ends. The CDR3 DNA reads TGCAGCGGCCTAACGGGACTGGATAACTATGGCTACACCTTC. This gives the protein CSGLTGLDNYGYTF.

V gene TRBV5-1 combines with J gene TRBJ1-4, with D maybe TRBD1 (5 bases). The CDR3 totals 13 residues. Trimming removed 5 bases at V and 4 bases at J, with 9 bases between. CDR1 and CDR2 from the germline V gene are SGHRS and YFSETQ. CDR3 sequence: CASRDINNEKLFF. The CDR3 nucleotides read TGCGCCAGCAGGGACATCAATAATGAAAAACTGTTTTTT. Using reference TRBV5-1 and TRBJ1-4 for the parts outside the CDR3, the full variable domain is KAGVTQTPRYLIKTRGQQVTLSCSPISGHRSVSWYQQTPGQGLQFLFEYFSETQRNKGNFPGRFSGRQFSNSRSEMNVSTLELGDSALYLCASRDINNEKLFFGSGTQLSVL.

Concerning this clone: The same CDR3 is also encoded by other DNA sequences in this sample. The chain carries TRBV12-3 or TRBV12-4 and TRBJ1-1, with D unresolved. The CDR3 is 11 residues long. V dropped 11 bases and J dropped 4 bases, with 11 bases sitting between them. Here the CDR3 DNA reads TGTGCCTCATCTCGGGGCACTGAAGCTTTCTTT. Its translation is CASSRGTEAFF.

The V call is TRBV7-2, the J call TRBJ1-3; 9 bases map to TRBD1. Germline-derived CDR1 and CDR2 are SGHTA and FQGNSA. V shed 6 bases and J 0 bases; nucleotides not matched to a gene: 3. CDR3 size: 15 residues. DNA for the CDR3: TGTGCCAGCAGTTCGGGACAGGGCTCTGGAAACACCATATATTTT. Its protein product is CASSSGQGSGNTIYF.

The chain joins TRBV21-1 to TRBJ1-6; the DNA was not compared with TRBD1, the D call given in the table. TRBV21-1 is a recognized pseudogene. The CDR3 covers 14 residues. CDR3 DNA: TGTGCCATCGGAAGGACAGGGAGGGGTTCACCCCTCCACTTT. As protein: CAIGRTGRGSPLHF.

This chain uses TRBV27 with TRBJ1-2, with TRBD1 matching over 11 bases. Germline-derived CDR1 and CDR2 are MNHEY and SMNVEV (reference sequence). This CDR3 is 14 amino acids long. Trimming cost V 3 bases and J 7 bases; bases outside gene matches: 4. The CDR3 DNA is TGTGCCAGCAGTTTGGACAGGGGGCCAGGTGGCTACACCTTC. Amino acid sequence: CASSLDRGPGGYTF.

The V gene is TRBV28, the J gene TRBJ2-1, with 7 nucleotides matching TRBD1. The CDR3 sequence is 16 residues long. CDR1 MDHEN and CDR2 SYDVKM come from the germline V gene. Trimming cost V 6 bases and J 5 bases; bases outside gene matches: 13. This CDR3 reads CASSKLRGTANNEQFF. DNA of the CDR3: TGTGCCAGCAGCAAATTGAGGGGGACAGCCAACAATGAGCAGTTCTTC.

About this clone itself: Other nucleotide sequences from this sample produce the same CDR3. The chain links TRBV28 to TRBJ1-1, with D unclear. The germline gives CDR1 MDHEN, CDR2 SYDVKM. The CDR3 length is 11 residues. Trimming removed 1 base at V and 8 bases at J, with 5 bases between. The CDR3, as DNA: TGTGCCAGCAGTTTATCCCGGGAAGCTTTCTTT. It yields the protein CASSLSREAFF.

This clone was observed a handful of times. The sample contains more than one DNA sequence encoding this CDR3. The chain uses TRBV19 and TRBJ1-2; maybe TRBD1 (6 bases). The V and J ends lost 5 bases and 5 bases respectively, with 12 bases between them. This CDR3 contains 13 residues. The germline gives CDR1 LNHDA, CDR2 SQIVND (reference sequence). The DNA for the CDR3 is TGTGCCAGTAGTGTACAGGGTGGATATGGCTACACCTTC. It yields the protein CASSVQGGYGYTF.

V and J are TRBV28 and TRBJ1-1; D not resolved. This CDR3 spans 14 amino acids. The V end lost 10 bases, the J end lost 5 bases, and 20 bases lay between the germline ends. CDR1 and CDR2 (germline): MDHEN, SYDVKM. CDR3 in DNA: TGTGCCACCCTGGGTGACCTAGTACGGACTGAAGCTTTCTTT. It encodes CATLGDLVRTEAFF.